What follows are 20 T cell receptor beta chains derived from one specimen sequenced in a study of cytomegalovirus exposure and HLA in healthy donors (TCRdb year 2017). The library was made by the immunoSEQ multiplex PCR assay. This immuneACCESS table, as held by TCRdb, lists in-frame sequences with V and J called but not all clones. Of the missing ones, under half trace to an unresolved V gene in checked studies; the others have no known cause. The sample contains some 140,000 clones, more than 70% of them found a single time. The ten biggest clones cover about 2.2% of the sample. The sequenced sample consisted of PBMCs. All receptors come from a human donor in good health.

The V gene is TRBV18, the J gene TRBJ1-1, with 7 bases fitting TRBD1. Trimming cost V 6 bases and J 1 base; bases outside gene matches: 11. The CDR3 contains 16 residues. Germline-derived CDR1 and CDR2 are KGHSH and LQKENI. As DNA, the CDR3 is TGTGCCAGCTCGCCCCAACAGGGGCGAGGGAACACTGAAGCTTTCTTT. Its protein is CASSPQQGRGNTEAFF.

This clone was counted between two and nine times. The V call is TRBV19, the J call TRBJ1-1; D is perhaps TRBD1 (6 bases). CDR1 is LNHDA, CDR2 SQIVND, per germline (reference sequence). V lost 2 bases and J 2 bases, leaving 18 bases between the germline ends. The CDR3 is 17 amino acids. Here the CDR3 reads CASSITLRGDTNTEAFF. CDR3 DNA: TGTGCCAGTAGTATAACCCTCCGGGGGGACACTAACACTGAAGCTTTCTTT. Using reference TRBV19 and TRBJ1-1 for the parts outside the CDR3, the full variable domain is DGGITQSPKYLFRKEGQNVTLSCEQNLNHDAMYWYRQDPGQGLRLIYYSQIVNDFQKGDIAEGYSVSREKKESFPLTVTSAQKNPTAFYLCASSITLRGDTNTEAFFGQGTRLTVV.

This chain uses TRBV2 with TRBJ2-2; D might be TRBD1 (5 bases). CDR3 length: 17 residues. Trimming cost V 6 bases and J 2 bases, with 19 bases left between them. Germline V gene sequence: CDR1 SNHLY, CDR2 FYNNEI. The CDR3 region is CASSFNLGQANTGELFF. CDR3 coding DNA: TGTGCCAGCAGCTTTAACTTGGGGCAGGCAAACACCGGGGAGCTGTTTTTT.

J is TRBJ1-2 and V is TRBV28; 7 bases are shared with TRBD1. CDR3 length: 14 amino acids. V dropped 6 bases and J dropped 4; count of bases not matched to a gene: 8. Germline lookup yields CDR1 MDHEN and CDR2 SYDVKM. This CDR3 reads CASSPDRTFYGYTF. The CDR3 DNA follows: TGTGCCAGCAGCCCGGACAGGACCTTCTATGGCTACACCTTC.

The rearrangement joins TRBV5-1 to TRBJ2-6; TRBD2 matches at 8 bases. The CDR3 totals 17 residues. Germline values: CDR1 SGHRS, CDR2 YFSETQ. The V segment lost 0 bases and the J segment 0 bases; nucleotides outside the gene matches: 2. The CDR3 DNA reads TGCGCCAGCAGCTTGGCGGGGGGGGCCTCTGGGGCCAACGTCCTGACTTTC. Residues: CASSLAGGASGANVLTF. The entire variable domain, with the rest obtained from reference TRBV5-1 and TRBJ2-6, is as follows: KAGVTQTPRYLIKTRGQQVTLSCSPISGHRSVSWYQQTPGQGLQFLFEYFSETQRNKGNFPGRFSGRQFSNSRSEMNVSTLELGDSALYLCASSLAGGASGANVLTFGAGSRLTVL.

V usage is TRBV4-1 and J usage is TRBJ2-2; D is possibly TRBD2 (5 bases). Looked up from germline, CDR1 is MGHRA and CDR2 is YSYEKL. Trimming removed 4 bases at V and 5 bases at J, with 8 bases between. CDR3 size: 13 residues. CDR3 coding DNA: TGCGCCAGCAGCCTCGACTATACCGGGGAGCTGTTTTTT. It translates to CASSLDYTGELFF.

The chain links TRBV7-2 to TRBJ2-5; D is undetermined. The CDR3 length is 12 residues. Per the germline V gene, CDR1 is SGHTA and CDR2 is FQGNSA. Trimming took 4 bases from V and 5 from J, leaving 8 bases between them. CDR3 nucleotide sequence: TGTGCCAGCAGCTCGTCTTCGGAGACCCAGTACTTC. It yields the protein CASSSSSETQYF.

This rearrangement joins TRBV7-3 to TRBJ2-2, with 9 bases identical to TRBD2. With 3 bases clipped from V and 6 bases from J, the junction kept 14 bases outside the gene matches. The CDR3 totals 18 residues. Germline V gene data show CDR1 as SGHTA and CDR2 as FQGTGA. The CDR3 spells CASSFHTSGPRGSGELFF. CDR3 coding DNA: TGTGCCAGCAGCTTTCACACTAGCGGGCCCCGTGGGTCCGGGGAGCTGTTTTTT.

This CDR3 is CASRAGTGGPEAFF. CDR3 sequence (DNA): TGTGCCAGTAGGGCCGGGACAGGGGGCCCTGAAGCTTTCTTT. The gene calls are TRBV19 and TRBJ1-1, with TRBD1 identical over 12 bases. Germline V gives CDR1 LNHDA, CDR2 SQIVND (reference sequence). The CDR3 spans 14 residues. The junction had 5 bases not matched to a gene; V was cut back by 6 bases and J by 6 bases.

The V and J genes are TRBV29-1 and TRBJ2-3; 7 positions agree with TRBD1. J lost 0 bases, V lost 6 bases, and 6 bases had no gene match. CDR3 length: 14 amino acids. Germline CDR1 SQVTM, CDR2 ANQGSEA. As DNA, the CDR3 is TGCAGCGTAGATACAGGGGTGAGCACAGATACGCAGTATTTT. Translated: CSVDTGVSTDTQYF.

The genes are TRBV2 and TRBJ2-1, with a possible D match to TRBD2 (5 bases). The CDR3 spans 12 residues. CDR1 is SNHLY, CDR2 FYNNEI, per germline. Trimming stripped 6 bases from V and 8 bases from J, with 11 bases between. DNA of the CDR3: TGTGCCAGCAGGGACTTCCCCCATGAGCAGTTCTTC. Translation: CASRDFPHEQFF. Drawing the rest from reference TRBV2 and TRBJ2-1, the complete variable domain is EPEVTQTPSHQVTQMGQEVILRCVPISNHLYFYWYRQILGQKVEFLVSFYNNEISEKSEIFDDQFSVERPDGSNFTLKIRSTKLEDSAMYFCASRDFPHEQFFGPGTRLTVL.

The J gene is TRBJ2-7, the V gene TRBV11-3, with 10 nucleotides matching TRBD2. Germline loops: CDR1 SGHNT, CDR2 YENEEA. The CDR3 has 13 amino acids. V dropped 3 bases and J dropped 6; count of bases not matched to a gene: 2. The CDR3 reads CASSFTSGTEQYF. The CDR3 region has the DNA TGTGCCAGCAGCTTCACTAGCGGGACCGAGCAGTACTTC.

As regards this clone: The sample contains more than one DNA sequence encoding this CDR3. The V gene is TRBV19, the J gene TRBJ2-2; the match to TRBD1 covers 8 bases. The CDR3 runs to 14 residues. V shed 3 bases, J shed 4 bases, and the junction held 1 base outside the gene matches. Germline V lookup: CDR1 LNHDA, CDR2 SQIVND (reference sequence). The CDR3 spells CASSIDRGTGELFF. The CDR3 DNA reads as TGTGCCAGTAGTATCGACAGGGGCACCGGGGAGCTGTTTTTT.

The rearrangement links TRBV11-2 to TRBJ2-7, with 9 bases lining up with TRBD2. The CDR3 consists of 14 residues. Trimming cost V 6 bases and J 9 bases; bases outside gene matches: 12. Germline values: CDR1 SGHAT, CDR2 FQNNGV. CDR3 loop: CASRVSGSLQGQYF. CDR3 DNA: TGTGCCAGCAGGGTTAGCGGGAGCCTGCAGGGGCAGTACTTC.

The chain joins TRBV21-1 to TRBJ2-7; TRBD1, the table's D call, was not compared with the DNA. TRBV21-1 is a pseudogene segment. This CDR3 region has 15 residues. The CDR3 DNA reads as TGTGCCAGCAGCAGATTTTTCAGGGAACCCCACGAGCAGTACTTC. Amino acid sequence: CASSRFFREPHEQYF.

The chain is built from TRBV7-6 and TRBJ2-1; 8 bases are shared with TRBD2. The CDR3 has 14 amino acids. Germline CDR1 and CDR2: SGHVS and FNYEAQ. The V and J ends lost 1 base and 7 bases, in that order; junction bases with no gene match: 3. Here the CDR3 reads CASSLGGGGNEQFF. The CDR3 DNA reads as TGTGCCAGCAGCTTAGGAGGCGGGGGGAATGAGCAGTTCTTC.

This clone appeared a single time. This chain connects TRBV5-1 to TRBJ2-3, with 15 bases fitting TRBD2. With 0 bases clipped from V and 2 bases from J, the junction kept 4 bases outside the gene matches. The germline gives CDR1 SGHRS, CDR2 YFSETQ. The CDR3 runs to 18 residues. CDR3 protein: CASSLGGLAGGSTDTQYF. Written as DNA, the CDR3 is TGCGCCAGCAGCTTGGGGGGACTAGCGGGAGGCTCCACAGATACGCAGTATTTT.

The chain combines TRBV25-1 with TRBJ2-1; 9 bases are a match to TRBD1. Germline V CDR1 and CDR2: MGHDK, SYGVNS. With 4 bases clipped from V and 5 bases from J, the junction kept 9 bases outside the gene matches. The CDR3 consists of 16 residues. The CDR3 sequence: CASSGTGTGKNNEQFF. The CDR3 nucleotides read TGTGCCAGCAGTGGTACCGGGACAGGGAAAAACAATGAGCAGTTCTTC.

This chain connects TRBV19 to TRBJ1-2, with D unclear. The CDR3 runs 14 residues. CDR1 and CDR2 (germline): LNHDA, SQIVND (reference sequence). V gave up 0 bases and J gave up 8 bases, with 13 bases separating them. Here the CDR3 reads CASSIDRRVGGYTF. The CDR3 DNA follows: TGTGCCAGTAGTATAGATCGGAGGGTCGGGGGCTACACCTTC.

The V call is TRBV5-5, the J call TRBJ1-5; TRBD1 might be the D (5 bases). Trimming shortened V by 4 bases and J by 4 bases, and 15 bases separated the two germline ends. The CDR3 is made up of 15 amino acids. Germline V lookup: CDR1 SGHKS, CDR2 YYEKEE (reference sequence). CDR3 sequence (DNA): TGTGCCAGCAGCCTCATGGGGACTACGAATCAGCCCCAGCATTTT. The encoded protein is CASSLMGTTNQPQHF. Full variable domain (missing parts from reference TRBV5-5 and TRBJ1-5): DAGVTQSPTHLIKTRGQQVTLRCSPISGHKSVSWYQQVLGQGPQFIFQYYEKEERGRGNFPDRFSARQFPNYSSELNVNALLLGDSALYLCASSLMGTTNQPQHFGDGTRLSIL.